This T cell receptor beta chain was identified during a study of OX40 agonist ivuxolimab in advanced cancers. Study-wide background: Hepatocellular carcinoma, melanoma, renal cell or head and neck cancer occurred in dose-escalation patients. General study points: Within 6 weeks, CD4+ and CD8+ blood T cells expanded clonally at 0.1 to 3.0 mg/kg. Partial responders treated at 0.1-3.0 mg/kg exhibited clonal expansion among the lowest measured.

As to this clone: Its antigen is not known.

Sequencing used immunoSEQ multiplex PCR; TCRdb keeps in-frame clones, though not all of them. The table lists some 25,000 clones, 73% of them singletons. Samples of blood were obtained at baseline, on cycle 4 day 1, and on cycle 7 day 1. The CDR3 extends over 13 amino acids. Germline values: CDR1 MNHEY, CDR2 SMNVEV (reference sequence). V shed 4 bases and J shed 1 base, with 7 bases lying between them. The chain employs TRBV27 and TRBJ1-1; D remains unclear. Here the sequenced sample was CD4+ or CD8+ T cells sorted from blood, taken in a trial of the OX40 agonist ivuxolimab. The sequence was obtained from an adult with an advanced solid tumor such as melanoma, head and neck, liver or kidney cancer. CDR3 DNA sequence: TGTGCCAGCAGTTATGTGGGGAACACTGAAGCTTTCTTT. Protein: CASSYVGNTEAFF.